Shown below are 26 T cell receptor beta chains from a single sample sequenced in a study of technical replicates of blood from a handful of donors. TCRdb keeps only in-frame clones here, not all; method: immunoSEQ multiplex PCR. The repertoire includes roughly 80,000 clones, 93% of them detected once, and 0.2% to 0.25% sits in the top ten. The sample consisted of T cells isolated from PBMCs. The receptors stem from a human donor in good health.

This chain uses TRBV12-5 with TRBJ1-3; maybe TRBD1 (6 bases). Looked up from germline, CDR1 is LGHNT and CDR2 is FRNRAP. The CDR3 runs 17 residues. The V gene lost 0 bases and the J gene lost 0 bases, with 12 bases spanning the gap. DNA for the CDR3: TGTGCTAGTGGTTTGGTACTTACAGGGACCTCTGGAAACACCATATATTTT. Protein sequence: CASGLVLTGTSGNTIYF. Filled out from reference TRBV12-5 and TRBJ1-3, the complete variable domain reads DARVTQTPRHKVTEMGQEVTMRCQPILGHNTVFWYRQTMMQGLELLAYFRNRAPLDDSGMPKDRFSAEMPDATLATLKIQPSEPRDSAVYFCASGLVLTGTSGNTIYFGEGSWLTVV.

V gene TRBV5-4 combines with J gene TRBJ2-2, with a tentative D call TRBD1 (5 bases). Deletions cut 1 base from V and 6 bases from J, with 7 bases between. The V gene's germline CDR1 is SGHNT and CDR2 YYREEE (reference sequence). The CDR3 covers 13 residues. The CDR3 DNA reads TGTGCCAGCAGCTTGCCAGGGCCCGGGGAGCTGTTTTTT. Protein product: CASSLPGPGELFF.

V usage is TRBV7-8 and J usage is TRBJ2-7; 8 nucleotides agree with TRBD1. This CDR3 contains 14 residues. The germline V gene encodes CDR1 SGHVS and CDR2 FQNEAQ. The trim removed 0 bases at V and 4 bases at J, leaving 2 bases unmatched. The CDR3 coding sequence is TGTGCCAGCAGCTTAGCCGGACAGGGTTACGAGCAGTACTTC. As protein: CASSLAGQGYEQYF.

Of note for this clone: Compared with germline, one end of the junction differs, possibly owing to a read error. This sequence joins TRBV19 and TRBJ1-2; 7 positions agree with TRBD1. CDR1 is LNHDA, CDR2 SQIVND, per germline (reference sequence). There are 15 residues in the CDR3. CDR3 sequence (DNA): TGTGTCAGTTTTAACACGGGACAGCTTAACTATGGCTACACCTTC. Amino acid sequence: CVSFNTGQLNYGYTF.

The V call is TRBV6-5, the J call TRBJ1-2, with 7 nucleotides matching TRBD1. Germline CDR1 reads MNHEY; CDR2 reads SVGAGI. This CDR3 is built from 16 residues. After removal of 2 bases from V and 3 bases from J, the junction contained 9 bases not matched to a gene. Written as DNA, the CDR3 is TGTGCCAGCAGTTACGGGATACTGGGACAGCACTATGGCTACACCTTC. It specifies CASSYGILGQHYGYTF.

The chain has TRBV19 and TRBJ2-7, with TRBD2 identical over 7 bases. Germline loops: CDR1 LNHDA, CDR2 SQIVND (reference sequence). The ends lost 5 bases at V and 0 bases at J; junction bases unmatched: 7. This CDR3 is built from 15 residues. The CDR3 reads CASSSFGGSSYEQYF. The CDR3, as DNA: TGTGCCAGTAGTTCCTTCGGCGGGAGCTCCTACGAGCAGTACTTC. Drawing the rest from reference TRBV19 and TRBJ2-7, the complete variable domain is DGGITQSPKYLFRKEGQNVTLSCEQNLNHDAMYWYRQDPGQGLRLIYYSQIVNDFQKGDIAEGYSVSREKKESFPLTVTSAQKNPTAFYLCASSSFGGSSYEQYFGPGTRLTVT.

CDR3 sequence: CASSRDRDEGYTF. The CDR3 DNA reads as TGTGCCAGCAGTCGGGACAGGGATGAGGGCTACACCTTC. The V gene is TRBV2, the J gene TRBJ1-2, with 9 bases that match TRBD1. Germline values: CDR1 SNHLY, CDR2 FYNNEI. After removal of 5 bases from V and 8 bases from J, the junction contained 6 bases not matched to a gene. This CDR3 is 13 amino acids long.

In its sample, this clone was seen a few times. V usage is TRBV4-1 and J usage is TRBJ2-7; TRBD1 is a possible D gene (6 bases). Trimming cost V 1 base and J 3 bases, with 7 bases left between them. CDR1 and CDR2 from the germline V gene are MGHRA and YSYEKL. This CDR3 is 13 amino acids long. This CDR3 is CASSQVDSYEQYF. CDR3 DNA sequence: TGCGCCAGCAGCCAAGTGGACAGCTACGAGCAGTACTTC.

The chain has TRBV12-5 and TRBJ2-1, with 12 bases matching TRBD1. The CDR3 is made up of 21 amino acids. Trimming cost V 1 base and J 7 bases; bases outside gene matches: 20. CDR1 and CDR2 (germline): LGHNT, FRNRAP. The CDR3 region is CASGLAKIDLGWGQGANEQFF. In DNA, the CDR3 is TGTGCTAGTGGTTTGGCCAAGATAGATCTAGGTTGGGGACAGGGGGCAAATGAGCAGTTCTTC. The full variable domain, its missing parts supplied by reference TRBV12-5 and TRBJ2-1, is DARVTQTPRHKVTEMGQEVTMRCQPILGHNTVFWYRQTMMQGLELLAYFRNRAPLDDSGMPKDRFSAEMPDATLATLKIQPSEPRDSAVYFCASGLAKIDLGWGQGANEQFFGPGTRLTVL.

The chain is built from TRBV5-4 and TRBJ2-1; 7 bases align to TRBD2. This CDR3 contains 14 residues. Germline loops: CDR1 SGHNT, CDR2 YYREEE (reference sequence). V dropped 2 bases and J dropped 5; count of bases not matched to a gene: 4. The CDR3 here is CASSFEGRDNEQFF. CDR3 sequence (DNA): TGTGCCAGCAGCTTTGAAGGGAGGGACAATGAGCAGTTCTTC.

This chain joins TRBV7-2 and TRBJ2-3; 8 bases agree with TRBD2. Trimming took 0 bases from V and 7 from J; bases not matched to a gene: 6. There are 15 residues in the CDR3. CDR1 and CDR2 (germline): SGHTA, FQGNSA. CDR3 in amino acids: CASSLAQSGGHTQYF. The CDR3 region has the DNA TGTGCCAGCAGCTTAGCGCAAAGCGGGGGTCATACGCAGTATTTT.

This clone was counted a single time. The gene calls are TRBV5-1 and TRBJ1-2; TRBD1 matches 7 bases. Germline CDR1 is SGHRS and CDR2 is YFSETQ. The CDR3 extends over 13 amino acids. Trimming cost V 5 bases and J 6 bases; bases outside gene matches: 7. The CDR3 bases are TGCGCCAGCAGTCCCGACAGGGAACATGGCTACACCTTC. This gives the protein CASSPDREHGYTF.

The gene calls are TRBV4-1 and TRBJ2-3, with 8 bases fitting TRBD2. The CDR3 contains 16 residues. Germline V CDR1 and CDR2: MGHRA, YSYEKL. The V segment lost 5 bases and the J segment 6 bases; nucleotides outside the gene matches: 13. Written as DNA, the CDR3 is TGCGCCAGCAGCTACGGGACTAGTCTCAGCTTGGATACGCAGTATTTT. Its translation is CASSYGTSLSLDTQYF.

The genes are TRBV7-9 and TRBJ1-1; D is ambiguous. The CDR3 covers 12 residues. With 1 base removed from V and 8 bases from J, the gap between germline ends came to 8 bases. CDR1 is SEHNR, CDR2 FQNEAQ, per germline (reference sequence). The CDR3 nucleotides are TGTGCCAGCAGCTTAGGATCAGGAGAAGCTTTCTTT. As protein: CASSLGSGEAFF.

This chain uses TRBV6-1 with TRBJ2-2, with TRBD1 identical over 7 bases. From germline, CDR1 is MNHNS and CDR2 SASEGT. There are 14 residues in the CDR3. Trimming took 10 bases from V and 5 from J; bases not matched to a gene: 10. CDR3 in DNA: TGTGCCACATTACGACAGGGTGGGACCGGGGAGCTGTTTTTT. Its translation is CATLRQGGTGELFF.

In its sample, this clone was seen once. The rearrangement links TRBV7-9 to TRBJ1-3; weak D call: TRBD1 (6 bases). The CDR3 runs to 15 residues. CDR1 and CDR2 from the germline V gene are SEHNR and FQNEAQ (reference sequence). V shed 2 bases and J shed 3 bases, with 11 bases lying between them. The DNA of the CDR3 is TGTGCCAGCAGCTTAAGGGCAGGGGATGGAAACACCATATATTTT. As protein: CASSLRAGDGNTIYF.

The chain joins TRBV28 to TRBJ1-5; 12 bases agree with TRBD1. The trim removed 6 bases at V and 7 bases at J, leaving 13 bases unmatched. The CDR3 spans 17 residues. Germline V gene lookup returns CDR1 MDHEN and CDR2 SYDVKM. CDR3 residues: CASRNRDRGRTHQPQHF. CDR3 nucleotide sequence: TGTGCCAGCAGGAACCGGGACAGGGGGCGAACCCACCAGCCCCAGCATTTT.

This sequence joins TRBV27 and TRBJ2-7; TRBD2 aligns across 14 bases. Germline-derived CDR1 and CDR2 are MNHEY and SMNVEV (reference sequence). The CDR3 is 15 residues long. The junction had 3 bases not matched to a gene; V was cut back by 5 bases and J by 3 bases. The CDR3 here is CASSPGTSGSYEQYF. CDR3 in DNA: TGTGCCAGCAGTCCGGGGACTAGCGGGAGCTACGAGCAGTACTTC.

This chain uses TRBV7-8 with TRBJ1-5; no definite D call. The ends were cut back, 5 bases at V and 3 bases at J, with 17 bases in the middle. Germline lookup yields CDR1 SGHVS and CDR2 FQNEAQ. This CDR3 contains 16 residues. CDR3 loop: CASSRRPSEANQPQHF. In DNA form, the CDR3 reads TGTGCCAGCAGCCGCCGCCCTTCAGAGGCCAATCAGCCCCAGCATTTT.

The rearrangement joins TRBV19 to TRBJ1-2; D perhaps matches TRBD1 (6 bases). CDR1 LNHDA and CDR2 SQIVND come from the germline V gene (reference sequence). V was cut by 6 bases and J by 2 bases, with 22 bases left in between. There are 17 residues in the CDR3. The CDR3 reads CASRSGVYRDNNYGYTF. The CDR3 nucleotides read TGTGCCAGTAGAAGCGGAGTGTACAGGGATAACAACTATGGCTACACCTTC.

The chain has TRBV2 and TRBJ2-7; the match to TRBD1 covers 8 bases. After removal of 7 bases from V and 2 bases from J, the junction contained 10 bases not matched to a gene. Germline V CDR1 and CDR2: SNHLY, FYNNEI. The length of the CDR3 is 15 residues. CDR3 region: CASIDRDRQTYEQYF. In nucleotides, the CDR3 is TGTGCCAGCATCGACCGGGACAGGCAAACCTACGAGCAGTACTTC.

The V and J genes are TRBV18 and TRBJ1-2; 7 bases map to TRBD1. The CDR3 runs 15 residues. J lost 0 bases, V lost 1 base, and 2 bases had no gene match. CDR1 and CDR2 (germline): KGHSH, LQKENI. The CDR3 DNA follows: TGTGCCAGCTCACCACAGGGGGCGGCTAACTATGGCTACACCTTC. Its protein product is CASSPQGAANYGYTF.

The DNA for the CDR3 is TGTGCCAGCAGTTTAAGCCACCGAGACACCATATATTTT. Protein product: CASSLSHRDTIYF. This sequence joins TRBV28 and TRBJ1-3; D is uncertain. Deletions cut 2 bases from V and 8 bases from J, with 10 bases between. CDR3 size: 13 residues. In germline, CDR1 is MDHEN, CDR2 SYDVKM.

The chain uses TRBV30 and TRBJ2-2, with 9 positions matching TRBD1. V shed 1 base and J 6 bases; nucleotides not matched to a gene: 3. CDR3 length: 14 residues. The germline V gene encodes CDR1 GTSNPN and CDR2 SVGIG (reference sequence). The CDR3 loop is CAWSGTGVPGELFF. CDR3 nucleotide sequence: TGTGCCTGGAGTGGGACAGGGGTCCCCGGGGAGCTGTTTTTT.

The chain joins TRBV4-1 to TRBJ2-7; tentatively, D is TRBD2 (5 bases). Germline values: CDR1 MGHRA, CDR2 YSYEKL. CDR3 length: 16 residues. V lost 3 bases and J lost 6, with 21 bases in between. The CDR3 sequence: CASSHLTRVRPLEQYF. In DNA, the CDR3 is TGCGCCAGCAGCCACCTCACTAGAGTTCGGCCTCTCGAGCAGTACTTC.

V and J are TRBV11-2 and TRBJ2-4; 7 bases fit TRBD1. The CDR3 is 14 residues long. CDR1 and CDR2 from the germline V gene are SGHAT and FQNNGV. V shed 5 bases and J 4 bases; nucleotides not matched to a gene: 5. CDR3 in amino acids: CASSTWDSKNIQYF. The CDR3 DNA reads TGTGCCAGCAGCACCTGGGACAGTAAAAACATTCAGTACTTC.